The 10 T cell receptor beta chains reported below all come from one sample, sequenced in a study of T cells in Graves' hyperthyroidism and ophthalmopathy. RNA transcripts gave rise to amplified TCR beta CDR3 regions. During a first-round RT-PCR of the TCR CDR3, the HTBI primer set was used. TCRdb reanalysed the multiplex PCR reads using MiXCR and keeps one entry per CDR3 protein. The table records approximately 220,000 distinct CDR3 sequences, 18% of them present only once. The sequencing sample was made of blood. The receptors originated from a man aged 35 to 55 with Graves' hyperthyroidism.

This clonotype was detected many times. The genes are TRBV2 and TRBJ2-5; D is unclear. The CDR3 contains 12 residues. CDR1 is SNHLY and CDR2 is FYNNEI in the germline V gene. V was clipped by 3 bases and J by 4 bases, with 6 bases between them. The CDR3 DNA follows: TGTGCCAGCAGTGAGACTCGAGAGACCCAGTACTTC. Its protein product is CASSETRETQYF.

This clonotype was counted many times. This sequence joins TRBV12-3 or TRBV12-4 and TRBJ2-3; D is perhaps TRBD2 (6 bases). The CDR3 has 14 amino acids. The V gene lost 6 bases and the J gene lost 7 bases, with 17 bases spanning the gap. Here the CDR3 reads CASRGLAIGHTQYF. The CDR3 DNA reads as TGTGCCAGCAGGGGACTTGCGATTGGCCATACGCAGTATTTT.

The chain recombines TRBV3-1 with TRBJ1-1; possibly TRBD1 for D (5 bases). Germline assignment: CDR1 LGHDT and CDR2 YNNKEL (reference sequence). The CDR3 has 14 amino acids. Trimming took 1 base from V and 4 from J, leaving 10 bases between them. In nucleotides, the CDR3 is TGTGCCAGCAGCCAAGCGGCAGGGTCCACTGAAGCTTTCTTT. Residues: CASSQAAGSTEAFF.

There are many counts of this clonotype. The chain combines TRBV28 with TRBJ1-1; the D gene is possibly TRBD1 (6 bases). CDR1 and CDR2 (germline): MDHEN, SYDVKM. V was clipped by 6 bases and J by 4 bases, with 18 bases between them. The CDR3 covers 15 residues. The CDR3 sequence: CASSPSQGPGTEAFF. DNA of the CDR3: TGTGCCAGCAGCCCGTCCCAGGGGCCGGGCACTGAAGCTTTCTTT.

This clonotype was found once. The chain joins TRBV27 to TRBJ2-5; weak D call: TRBD1 (6 bases). CDR1 is MNHEY and CDR2 is SMNVEV in the germline V gene (reference sequence). The CDR3 is 13 residues long. V was shortened by 6 bases and J by 3 bases, with 11 bases between the two germline ends. The CDR3 DNA reads TGTGCCAGCAGGACACAGGGTGAAGAGACCCAGTACTTC. Translating gives CASRTQGEETQYF.

This clonotype was seen repeatedly, ten times or more. This sequence joins TRBV7-2 and TRBJ2-5, with TRBD1 identical over 7 bases. V was pared by 6 bases and J by 1 base, with 5 bases of the junction left unmatched. The germline V gene has CDR1 SGHTA and CDR2 FQGNSA. The CDR3 has 14 residues. CDR3: CASSSDRAQETQYF. CDR3 nucleotide sequence: TGTGCCAGCAGTTCAGACAGGGCCCAAGAGACCCAGTACTTC.

The V gene is TRBV7-2, the J gene TRBJ2-3; 13 bases are a match to TRBD2. The CDR3 extends over 17 amino acids. Germline CDR1 and CDR2: SGHTA and FQGNSA. With V trimmed by 1 base and J by 5 bases, 6 bases remained unmatched. The CDR3: CASSLGLLAGGQDTQYF. In DNA, the CDR3 is TGTGCCAGCAGCTTAGGTCTACTAGCGGGGGGGCAAGATACGCAGTATTTT.

This clonotype was counted ten times or more. The J gene is TRBJ1-2, the V gene TRBV28, with a weak D call TRBD1 (5 bases). V gave up 5 bases and J gave up 3 bases, with 19 bases separating them. This CDR3 has 16 amino acids. Germline assignment: CDR1 MDHEN and CDR2 SYDVKM. The CDR3 nucleotides are TGTGCCAGCAGTCCGGGCGAAGGTCGGGGGGACTATGGCTACACCTTC. The encoded protein is CASSPGEGRGDYGYTF.

The rearrangement links TRBV7-9 to TRBJ2-3, with D possibly TRBD1 on 5 matching bases. The CDR3 extends over 14 amino acids. V gave up 6 bases and J gave up 2 bases, with 12 bases separating them. The V gene's germline CDR1 is SEHNR and CDR2 FQNEAQ (reference sequence). The CDR3 DNA follows: TGTGCCAGCAGTGAACAGGCGACCACAGATACGCAGTATTTT. The encoded protein is CASSEQATTDTQYF.

This clonotype came up many times. The genes are TRBV30 and TRBJ2-1, with D uncertain. CDR1 is GTSNPN, CDR2 SVGIG, per germline (reference sequence). The V end was cut by 3 bases, the J end by 0 bases, with 6 bases between. The CDR3 contains 13 residues. CDR3 DNA: TGTGCCTGGAGACGGACCTCCTACAATGAGCAGTTCTTC. Translation: CAWRRTSYNEQFF.